This T cell receptor (beta chain) was captured by sequencing in a study of post-analysis software for immune sequencing data. Study in general: Clinical courses comprised relapsing-remitting, secondary progressive and progressive-relapsing multiple sclerosis. Study-wide results and limits: F measure showed strong co-clustering of same-batch samples. Relative to controls, patients with multiple sclerosis showed significantly lower normalized Chao1 diversity. Patients showed TRBV5-6, TRBV5-1 and TRBV20-1 among 4 or 5 TRBV segments more frequent than in controls.

This clonotype was observed a few times. The antigen is unknown. This CDR3 is built from 14 residues. V was shortened by 2 bases and J by 2 bases, with 10 bases between the two germline ends. The V gene's germline CDR1 is SGDLS and CDR2 YYNGEE. The authors incorporated unique molecular identifiers into the TCR beta cDNA libraries. Out of roughly 0.85 to 11 million T cells, 450,000 to 600,000 cDNA molecules were generated. TCRdb called the PCR reads again in MiXCR, with one record for every CDR3 protein. The profile shows 600,000 to 750,000 distinct CDR3 sequences, 59% of them singletons. This receptor was obtained from a girl aged 2-9 years with multiple sclerosis. What was sequenced was blood. J is TRBJ2-5 and V is TRBV9, with no clear D. CDR3 nucleotide sequence: TGTGCCAGCAGCGTGGGGTCAATACAAGAGACCCAGTACTTC. Translating it yields CASSVGSIQETQYF. The full variable domain, in which reference TRBV9 and TRBJ2-5 provide the parts outside the CDR3, is DSGVTQTPKHLITATGQRVTLRCSPRSGDLSVYWYQQSLDQGLQFLIQYYNGEERAKGNILERFSAQQFPDLHSELNLSSLELGDSALYFCASSVGSIQETQYFGPGTRLLVL.